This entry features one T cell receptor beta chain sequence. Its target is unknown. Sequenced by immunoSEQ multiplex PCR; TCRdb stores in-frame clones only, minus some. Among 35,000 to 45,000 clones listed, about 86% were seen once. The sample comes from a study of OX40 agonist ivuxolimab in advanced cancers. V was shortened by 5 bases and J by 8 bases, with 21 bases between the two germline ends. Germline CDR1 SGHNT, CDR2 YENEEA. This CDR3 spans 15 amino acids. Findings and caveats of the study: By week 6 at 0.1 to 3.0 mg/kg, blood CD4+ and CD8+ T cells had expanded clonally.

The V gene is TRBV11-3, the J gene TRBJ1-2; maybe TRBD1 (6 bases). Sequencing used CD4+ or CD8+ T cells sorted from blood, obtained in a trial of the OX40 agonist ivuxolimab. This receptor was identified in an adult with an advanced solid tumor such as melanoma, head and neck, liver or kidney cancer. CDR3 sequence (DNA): TGTGCCAGCAGCGCTAGGACAGACCACCGCGGCGGCTACACCTTC. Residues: CASSARTDHRGGYTF.